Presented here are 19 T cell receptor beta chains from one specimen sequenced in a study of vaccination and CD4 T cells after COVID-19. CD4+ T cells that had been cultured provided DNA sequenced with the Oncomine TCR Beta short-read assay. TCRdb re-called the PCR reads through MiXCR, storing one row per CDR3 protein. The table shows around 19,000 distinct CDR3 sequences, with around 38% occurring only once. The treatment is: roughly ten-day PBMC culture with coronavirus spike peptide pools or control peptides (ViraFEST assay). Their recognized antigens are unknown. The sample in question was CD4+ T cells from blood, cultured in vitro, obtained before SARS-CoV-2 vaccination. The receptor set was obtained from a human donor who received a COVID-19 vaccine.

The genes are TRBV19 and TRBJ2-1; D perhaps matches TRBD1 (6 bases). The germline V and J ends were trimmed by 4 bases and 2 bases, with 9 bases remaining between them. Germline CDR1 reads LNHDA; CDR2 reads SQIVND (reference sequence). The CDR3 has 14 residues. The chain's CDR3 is CASSTRQAYNEQFF. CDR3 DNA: TGTGCCAGTAGTACCCGACAGGCCTACAATGAGCAGTTCTTC.

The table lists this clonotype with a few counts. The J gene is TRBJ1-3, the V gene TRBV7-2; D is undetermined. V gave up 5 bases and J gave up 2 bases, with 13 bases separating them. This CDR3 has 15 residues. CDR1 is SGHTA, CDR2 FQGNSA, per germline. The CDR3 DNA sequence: TGTGCCAGCAGCGATTCGGGAAGGCCTGGAAACACCATATATTTT. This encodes CASSDSGRPGNTIYF.

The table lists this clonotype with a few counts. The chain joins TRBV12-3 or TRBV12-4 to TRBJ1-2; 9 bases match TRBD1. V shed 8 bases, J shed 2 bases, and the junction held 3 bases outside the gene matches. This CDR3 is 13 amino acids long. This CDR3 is CASLDRGNYGYTF. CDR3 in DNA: TGTGCCAGCCTTGACAGGGGGAACTATGGCTACACCTTC.

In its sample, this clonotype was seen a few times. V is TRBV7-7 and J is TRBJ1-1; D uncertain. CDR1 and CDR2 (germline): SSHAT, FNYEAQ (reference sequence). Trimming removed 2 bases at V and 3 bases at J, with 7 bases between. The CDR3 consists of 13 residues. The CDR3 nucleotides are TGTGCCAGCAGCTTATGGGAAGACACTGAAGCTTTCTTT. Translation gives CASSLWEDTEAFF. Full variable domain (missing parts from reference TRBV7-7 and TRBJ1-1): GAGVSQSPRYKVTKRGQDVTLRCDPISSHATLYWYQQALGQGPEFLTYFNYEAQPDKSGLPSDRFSAERPEGSISTLTIQRTEQRDSAMYRCASSLWEDTEAFFGQGTRLTVV.

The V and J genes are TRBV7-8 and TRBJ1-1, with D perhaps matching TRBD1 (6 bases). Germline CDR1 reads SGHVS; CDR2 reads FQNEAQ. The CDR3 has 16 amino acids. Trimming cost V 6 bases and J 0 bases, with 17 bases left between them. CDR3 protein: CASSSREGGVNTEAFF. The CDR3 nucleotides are TGTGCCAGCAGTTCACGGGAAGGGGGGGTGAACACTGAAGCTTTCTTT.

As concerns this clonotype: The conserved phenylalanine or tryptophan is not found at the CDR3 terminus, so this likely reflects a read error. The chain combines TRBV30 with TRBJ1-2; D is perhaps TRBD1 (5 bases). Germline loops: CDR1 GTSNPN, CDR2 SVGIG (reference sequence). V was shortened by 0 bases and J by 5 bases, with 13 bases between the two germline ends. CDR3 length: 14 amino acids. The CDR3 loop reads CAWSVLRESYGYTI. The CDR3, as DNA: TGTGCCTGGAGTGTACTCAGGGAAAGTTATGGCTACACCATC.

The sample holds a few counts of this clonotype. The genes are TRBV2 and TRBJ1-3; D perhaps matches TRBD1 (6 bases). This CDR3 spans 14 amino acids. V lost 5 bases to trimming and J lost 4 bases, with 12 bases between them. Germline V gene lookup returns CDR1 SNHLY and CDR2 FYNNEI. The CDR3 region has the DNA TGTGCCAGCAGTTTCGACAGGACAGGAAACACCATATATTTT. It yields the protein CASSFDRTGNTIYF.

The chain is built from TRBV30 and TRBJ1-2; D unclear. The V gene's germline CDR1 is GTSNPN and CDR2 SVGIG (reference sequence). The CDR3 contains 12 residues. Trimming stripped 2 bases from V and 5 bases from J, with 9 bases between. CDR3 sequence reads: CAWSSRVYGYTF. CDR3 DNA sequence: TGTGCCTGGAGTTCACGAGTGTATGGCTACACCTTC.

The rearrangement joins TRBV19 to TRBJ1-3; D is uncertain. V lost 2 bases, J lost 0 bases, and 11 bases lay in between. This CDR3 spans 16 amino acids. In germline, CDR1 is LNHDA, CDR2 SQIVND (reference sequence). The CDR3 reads CASSITGGSSGNTIYF. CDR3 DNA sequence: TGTGCCAGTAGTATAACTGGAGGAAGCTCTGGAAACACCATATATTTT.

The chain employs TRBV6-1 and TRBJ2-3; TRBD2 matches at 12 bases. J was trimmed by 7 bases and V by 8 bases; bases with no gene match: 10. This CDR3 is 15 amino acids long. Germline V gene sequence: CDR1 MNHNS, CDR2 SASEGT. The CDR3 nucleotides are TGTGCCAGCCGATCTAGCGGGGGGGCGACGAATACGCAGTATTTT. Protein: CASRSSGGATNTQYF.

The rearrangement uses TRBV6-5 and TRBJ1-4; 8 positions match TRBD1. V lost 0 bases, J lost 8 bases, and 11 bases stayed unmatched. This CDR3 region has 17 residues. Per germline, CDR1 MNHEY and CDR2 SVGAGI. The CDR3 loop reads CASSYSTTTGDGEKLFF. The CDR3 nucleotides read TGTGCCAGCAGTTACTCTACAACGACAGGGGACGGGGAAAAACTGTTTTTT.

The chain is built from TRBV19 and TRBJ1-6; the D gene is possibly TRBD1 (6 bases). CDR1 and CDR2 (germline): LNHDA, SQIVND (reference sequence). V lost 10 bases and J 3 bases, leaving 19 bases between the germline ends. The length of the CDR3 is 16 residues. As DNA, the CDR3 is TGTGCCACCCGGGTCAGGGGAGGCAACTATAATTCACCCCTCCACTTT. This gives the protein CATRVRGGNYNSPLHF.

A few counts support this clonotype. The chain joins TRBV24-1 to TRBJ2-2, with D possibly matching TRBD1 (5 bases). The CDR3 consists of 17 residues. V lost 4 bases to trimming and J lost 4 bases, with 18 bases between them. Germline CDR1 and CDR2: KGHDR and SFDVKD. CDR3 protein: CATSDPRVHLTTGELFF. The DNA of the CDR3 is TGTGCCACCAGTGACCCCAGGGTACACCTAACCACCGGGGAGCTGTTTTTT.

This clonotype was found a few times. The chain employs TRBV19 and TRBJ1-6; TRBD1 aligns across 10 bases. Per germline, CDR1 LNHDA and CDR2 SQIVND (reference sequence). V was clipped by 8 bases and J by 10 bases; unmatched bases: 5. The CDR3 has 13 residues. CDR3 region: CASSGQGRSPLHF. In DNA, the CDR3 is TGTGCCAGTTCGGGACAGGGGAGATCACCCCTCCACTTT.

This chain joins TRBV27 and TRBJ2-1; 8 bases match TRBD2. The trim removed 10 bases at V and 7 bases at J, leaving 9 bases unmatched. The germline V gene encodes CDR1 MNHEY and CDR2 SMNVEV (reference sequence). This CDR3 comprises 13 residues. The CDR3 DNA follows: TGTGCCACCGGGACTAGTGGCTTGAATGAGCAGTTCTTC. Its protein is CATGTSGLNEQFF.

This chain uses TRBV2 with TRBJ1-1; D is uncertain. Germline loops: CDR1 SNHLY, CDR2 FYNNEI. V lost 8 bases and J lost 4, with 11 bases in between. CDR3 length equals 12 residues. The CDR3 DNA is TGTGCCAGCCACGAGGGTAGCACTGAAGCTTTCTTT. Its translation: CASHEGSTEAFF.

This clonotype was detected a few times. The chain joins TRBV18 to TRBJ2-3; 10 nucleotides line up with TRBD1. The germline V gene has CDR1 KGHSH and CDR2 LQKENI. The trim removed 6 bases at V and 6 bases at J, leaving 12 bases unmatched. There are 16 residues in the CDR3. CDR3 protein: CASSLTGQGGRDTQYF. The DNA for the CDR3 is TGTGCCAGCTCTCTCACTGGACAGGGGGGTCGGGATACGCAGTATTTT.

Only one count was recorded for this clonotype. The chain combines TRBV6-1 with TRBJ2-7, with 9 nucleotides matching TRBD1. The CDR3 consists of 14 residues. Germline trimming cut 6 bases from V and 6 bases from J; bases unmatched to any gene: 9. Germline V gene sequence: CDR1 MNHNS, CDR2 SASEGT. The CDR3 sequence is CASSQQGARGEQYF. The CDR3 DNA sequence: TGTGCCAGCAGCCAACAGGGGGCTCGAGGCGAGCAGTACTTC.

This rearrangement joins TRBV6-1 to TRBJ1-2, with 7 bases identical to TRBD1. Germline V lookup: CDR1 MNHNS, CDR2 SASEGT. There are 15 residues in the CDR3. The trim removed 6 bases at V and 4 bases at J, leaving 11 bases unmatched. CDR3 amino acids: CASSGIGGQLYGYTF. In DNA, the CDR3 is TGTGCCAGCAGCGGAATCGGGGGACAGCTCTATGGCTACACCTTC.